These 24 T cell receptor beta chains came from one sample sequenced in a study of cytomegalovirus exposure and HLA in healthy donors. With 60 Vbeta and 13 Jbeta primers, the PCR was carried out. Libraries were prepared by immunoSEQ multiplex PCR; TCRdb keeps only in-frame clonotypes and omits some of them. This sample yields about 130,000 clones, of which around 85% are seen a single time; roughly 1.8% belongs to the top ten. The specimen was PBMCs. The receptors come from a boy between 5 and 17 years old in good health and CMV-seronegative.

This clone was seen just once. The CDR3 nucleotides are TGTGCCAGCAGTGTCAAGGGCCACGGGATGGAGGGCTACACCTTC. Encoded protein: CASSVKGHGMEGYTF. The chain couples TRBV2 to TRBJ1-2; no clear D. The germline V gene has CDR1 SNHLY and CDR2 FYNNEI. Trimming stripped 4 bases from V and 8 bases from J, with 20 bases between. The CDR3 runs to 15 residues.

The chain combines TRBV5-6 with TRBJ1-3, with D possibly matching TRBD1 (6 bases). V gave up 3 bases and J gave up 3 bases, with 16 bases separating them. Germline values: CDR1 SGHDT, CDR2 YYEEEE. The CDR3 runs 16 residues. CDR3 protein: CASSYSGELSGNTIYF. The CDR3 coding sequence is TGTGCCAGCAGCTACTCAGGGGAACTGAGTGGAAACACCATATATTTT.

A few counts support this clone. CDR3 in DNA: TGCGCCAGCAGTGCCCCAGGGGGCGGGTACACTGAAGCTTTCTTT. Translation gives CASSAPGGGYTEAFF. The chain recombines TRBV10-2 with TRBJ1-1, with TRBD1 identical over 8 bases. Germline assignment: CDR1 WSHSY and CDR2 SAAADI. This CDR3 is built from 15 residues. Trimming cost V 4 bases and J 3 bases; bases outside gene matches: 7.

This chain uses TRBV6-5 with TRBJ2-1; D is uncertain. CDR1 is MNHEY and CDR2 is SVGAGI in the germline V gene. The ends were cut back, 2 bases at V and 1 base at J, with 6 bases in the middle. The CDR3 is 14 residues long. The CDR3 DNA is TGTGCCAGCAGTTACGCCCAGTCCTACAATGAGCAGTTCTTC. It codes for CASSYAQSYNEQFF.

CDR3 bases: TGTGCCATCAGTGAGTCGATCAGGAACACTGAAGCTTTCTTT. Residues: CAISESIRNTEAFF. The rearrangement joins TRBV10-3 to TRBJ1-1; no clear D. The CDR3 totals 14 residues. Germline assignment: CDR1 ENHRY and CDR2 SYGVKD. Trimming took 0 bases from V and 1 from J, leaving 6 bases between them.

This chain connects TRBV7-6 to TRBJ2-5, with a tentative D call TRBD1 (6 bases). V was clipped by 1 base and J by 0 bases, with 9 bases between them. This CDR3 is 15 amino acids long. Germline V lookup: CDR1 SGHVS, CDR2 FNYEAQ. The CDR3 bases are TGTGCCAGCAGCTTAGTGGGGACAAACCAAGAGACCCAGTACTTC. Residues: CASSLVGTNQETQYF.

CDR3 sequence (DNA): TGTGCCAGCAGCCTAACTAGCGGGGGGGCAGAGACCCAGTACTTC. As protein: CASSLTSGGAETQYF. The chain is built from TRBV7-2 and TRBJ2-5, with 13 bases fitting TRBD2. The CDR3 is 15 amino acids. V shed 5 bases and J 4 bases; nucleotides not matched to a gene: 4. Germline CDR1 and CDR2: SGHTA and FQGNSA.

CDR3 loop: CASSAGTGGLNYGYTF. CDR3 DNA sequence: TGTGCCAGCAGTGCCGGGACAGGGGGCTTGAACTATGGCTACACCTTC. The genes are TRBV6-1 and TRBJ1-2, with 12 bases that match TRBD1. The CDR3 covers 16 residues. CDR1 and CDR2 from the germline V gene are MNHNS and SASEGT. J was trimmed by 2 bases and V by 4 bases; bases with no gene match: 5.

This clone was seen a single time. The chain links TRBV7-6 to TRBJ1-5; 8 nucleotides match TRBD1. In germline, CDR1 is SGHVS, CDR2 FNYEAQ. The length of the CDR3 is 14 residues. The V segment lost 5 bases and the J segment 6 bases; nucleotides outside the gene matches: 6. CDR3 bases: TGTGCCAGCAGCCTGGACAGGGTTCGTCAGCCCCAGCATTTT. Amino acid sequence: CASSLDRVRQPQHF. Variable domain in full (rest from reference TRBV7-6 and TRBJ1-5): GAGVSQSPRYKVTKRGQDVALRCDPISGHVSLYWYRQALGQGPEFLTYFNYEAQQDKSGLPNDRFSAERPEGSISTLTIQRTEQRDSAMYRCASSLDRVRQPQHFGDGTRLSIL.

The DNA for the CDR3 is TGTGCCAGCAGTCCCGGGACTAGGGGGTACGAGCAGTACTTC. It specifies CASSPGTRGYEQYF. V gene TRBV9 combines with J gene TRBJ2-7; 8 bases agree with TRBD2. This CDR3 has 14 residues. Germline loops: CDR1 SGDLS, CDR2 YYNGEE. Trimming removed 5 bases from V and 4 bases from J; junction bases left unmatched: 8.

This clone was recorded a few times. This chain joins TRBV6-1 and TRBJ2-7; TRBD1 agrees at 10 bases. The V segment lost 4 bases and the J segment 7 bases; nucleotides outside the gene matches: 10. The CDR3 is 15 amino acids. The germline CDR1 and CDR2 sequences are MNHNS and SASEGT. In DNA form, the CDR3 reads TGTGCCAGCAGTGGATTAGGGACAGGGGCTTGGGAGCAGTACTTC. It translates to CASSGLGTGAWEQYF.

For this clone: The sample holds other DNA sequences that translate to the same CDR3. The J gene is TRBJ1-6, the V gene TRBV5-1; possible D gene TRBD1, 5 bases. Per germline, CDR1 SGHRS and CDR2 YFSETQ. Trimming removed 0 bases from V and 7 bases from J, with 11 bases in between. The CDR3 contains 15 residues. This chain's CDR3 is CASSLAGGYNSPLHF. CDR3 nucleotides: TGCGCCAGCAGCTTGGCCGGGGGTTACAATTCACCCCTCCACTTT.

The CDR3 DNA reads TGTGCCAGCAGATCTCGACTGCACACAGATACGCAGTATTTT. Encoded protein: CASRSRLHTDTQYF. The chain carries TRBV7-9 and TRBJ2-3; D gene unclear. Per the germline V gene, CDR1 is SEHNR and CDR2 is FQNEAQ (reference sequence). V lost 6 bases and J 2 bases, leaving 12 bases between the germline ends. The CDR3 covers 14 residues.

The V and J genes are TRBV11-2 and TRBJ2-5, with D possibly matching TRBD1 (6 bases). The V end was cut by 1 base, the J end by 2 bases, with 11 bases between. The CDR3 has 15 residues. The germline V gene has CDR1 SGHAT and CDR2 FQNNGV. The CDR3 sequence: CASSLVGQTQETQYF. The DNA for the CDR3 is TGTGCCAGCAGCTTAGTTGGACAGACTCAAGAGACCCAGTACTTC.

The V gene is TRBV5-1, the J gene TRBJ2-2; 14 bases map to TRBD2. The CDR3 consists of 17 residues. After removal of 3 bases from V and 5 bases from J, the junction contained 6 bases not matched to a gene. CDR1 and CDR2 (germline): SGHRS, YFSETQ. In DNA form, the CDR3 reads TGCGCCAGCAGCTGGGGACTAGCGGGAGCTTCAACCGGGGAGCTGTTTTTT. Translated, it gives CASSWGLAGASTGELFF.

The V gene is TRBV29-1, the J gene TRBJ2-1; TRBD1 matches at 7 bases. Germline V CDR1 and CDR2: SQVTM, ANQGSEA. The CDR3 consists of 13 residues. J lost 2 bases, V lost 7 bases, and 5 bases had no gene match. CDR3 region: CSAGQATYNEQFF. CDR3 bases: TGCAGCGCCGGACAGGCGACCTACAATGAGCAGTTCTTC.

This clone was recorded only once. The V and J genes are TRBV29-1 and TRBJ2-3; D is perhaps TRBD1 (5 bases). This CDR3 region has 15 residues. Deletions cut 6 bases from V and 0 bases from J, with 16 bases between. Germline V gives CDR1 SQVTM, CDR2 ANQGSEA. In DNA form, the CDR3 reads TGCAGCGTGGGCAGCTGGCAGGGCAGCACAGATACGCAGTATTTT. Translation gives CSVGSWQGSTDTQYF.

In this sample, this clone turned up a few times. The chain has TRBV25-1 and TRBJ1-2; D possibly corresponds to TRBD1 (5 bases). The CDR3 covers 13 residues. Between the trimmed V and J ends, which lost 6 bases and 6 bases, there was a span of 14 bases. CDR1 is MGHDK and CDR2 is SYGVNS in the germline V gene. CDR3: CASRLTDQNGYTF. In DNA form, the CDR3 reads TGTGCCAGCAGGTTGACAGATCAGAATGGCTACACCTTC.

J is TRBJ1-2 and V is TRBV7-9; 7 nucleotides match TRBD1. Trimming cost V 3 bases and J 2 bases; bases outside gene matches: 3. CDR1 is SEHNR, CDR2 FQNEAQ, per germline (reference sequence). The CDR3 covers 14 residues. The DNA for the CDR3 is TGTGCCAGCAGCTTCCGACAGGGAAACTATGGCTACACCTTC. This sequence encodes CASSFRQGNYGYTF. The full variable domain, with the rest looked up from reference TRBV7-9 and TRBJ1-2, is DTGVSQNPRHKITKRGQNVTFRCDPISEHNRLYWYRQTLGQGPEFLTYFQNEAQLEKSRLLSDRFSAERPKGSFSTLEIQRTEQGDSAMYLCASSFRQGNYGYTFGSGTRLTVV.

Points on this clone: This sample includes further DNA sequences coding for the same CDR3. The V and J genes are TRBV30 and TRBJ2-5; unclear D gene. Trimming took off 0 bases at V and 4 bases at J, with 3 bases between the two ends. The CDR3 spans 11 residues. The germline V gene has CDR1 GTSNPN and CDR2 SVGIG (reference sequence). CDR3 loop: CAWSVLETQYF. The CDR3 DNA reads as TGTGCCTGGAGTGTCTTAGAGACCCAGTACTTC.

The CDR3 sequence: CASSLDPPGAKNIQYF. The CDR3 nucleotides are TGCGCCAGCAGCTTGGACCCTCCCGGGGCCAAAAACATTCAGTACTTC. This chain links TRBV5-1 with TRBJ2-4; D is unclear. With 0 bases removed from V and 1 base from J, the gap between germline ends came to 11 bases. This CDR3 contains 16 residues. The V gene's germline CDR1 is SGHRS and CDR2 YFSETQ. Variable domain in full (rest from reference TRBV5-1 and TRBJ2-4): KAGVTQTPRYLIKTRGQQVTLSCSPISGHRSVSWYQQTPGQGLQFLFEYFSETQRNKGNFPGRFSGRQFSNSRSEMNVSTLELGDSALYLCASSLDPPGAKNIQYFGAGTRLSVL.

A note on this clone: At one end, the junction sequence differs from germline, possibly due to a read error. As DNA, the CDR3 is TGTGCCAACAGTTCAGGGACAGGGCGGGATGAGCAGTTCTTC. Translated, it gives CANSSGTGRDEQFF. The chain joins TRBV6-5 to TRBJ2-1; 9 nucleotides align to TRBD1. CDR3 length: 14 residues. From germline, CDR1 is MNHEY and CDR2 SVGAGI.

This clone was picked up one time. The chain recombines TRBV7-8 with TRBJ1-1, with TRBD1 matching 8 bases. The CDR3 sequence is 15 residues long. The V gene's germline CDR1 is SGHVS and CDR2 FQNEAQ. Trimming took 4 bases from V and 4 from J; bases not matched to a gene: 8. CDR3 sequence: CASSYPTGVGTEAFF. The CDR3 nucleotides are TGTGCCAGCAGCTACCCGACAGGGGTCGGCACTGAAGCTTTCTTT. The full variable domain, in which reference TRBV7-8 and TRBJ1-1 provide the parts outside the CDR3, is GAGVSQSPRYKVAKRGQDVALRCDPISGHVSLFWYQQALGQGPEFLTYFQNEAQLDKSGLPSDRFFAERPEGSVSTLKIQRTQQEDSAVYLCASSYPTGVGTEAFFGQGTRLTVV.

The chain uses TRBV9 and TRBJ2-1, with 8 nucleotides matching TRBD2. The CDR3 spans 15 residues. V dropped 2 bases and J dropped 4; count of bases not matched to a gene: 5. Germline V gives CDR1 SGDLS, CDR2 YYNGEE. The DNA for the CDR3 is TGTGCCAGCAGCGTGCTAGCGGGCGTTTACAATGAGCAGTTCTTC. Translated, it gives CASSVLAGVYNEQFF.